This TCR beta chain was identified during a study of blood T cell repertoires in COVID-19. Libraries were prepared by immunoSEQ multiplex PCR; TCRdb keeps only in-frame clonotypes and omits some of them. Of 150,000 or so clones in the sample, 70% to 90% are singletons; the top ten hold 10% to 15%. CDR3 length: 14 amino acids. Per germline, CDR1 SGHRS and CDR2 YFSETQ. V was cut by 4 bases and J by 0 bases, with 10 bases left in between. This clone is a singleton in its sample. This chain uses TRBV5-1 with TRBJ1-1, with D possibly being TRBD1 (6 bases). Source material: peripheral blood. The TCR was taken from a man aged 60-69 years with active or convalescent COVID-19. The CDR3 nucleotides are TGCGCCAGCAGCCCGGGGACATTGAACACTGAAGCTTTCTTT. Translation: CASSPGTLNTEAFF.